The entry below gives a single T cell receptor beta chain sequence along with its context. Antigen specificity is unknown. Among the 120 subjects of the validation cohort, separate from the roughly 730-subject first cohort, were the donors. These data originate in a study of cytomegalovirus exposure and HLA in healthy donors. Sequencing used immunoSEQ multiplex PCR; TCRdb keeps in-frame clones, though not all of them. Seen here are 220,000 or so clones, roughly 84% observed once, and the top ten hold roughly 2%. General study points: For most TCR sequences rarity was the rule, although some public TCRs occurred in many donors. A few CMV-associated chains proved CMV antigen-specific in vitro.

This clonotype was sampled from a woman aged 18-35 years in good health and CMV-seropositive. Sequencing input: PBMCs.

The CDR3 DNA follows: TGTGCCAGTAGTCCGGGGTGGGAAATCTCCTACGAGCAGTACTTC. Translation gives CASSPGWEISYEQYF. This chain links TRBV19 with TRBJ2-7, with D possibly TRBD2 on 5 matching bases. V lost 5 bases and J 0 bases, leaving 14 bases between the germline ends. The CDR3 sequence is 15 residues long. The germline V gene has CDR1 LNHDA and CDR2 SQIVND (reference sequence).